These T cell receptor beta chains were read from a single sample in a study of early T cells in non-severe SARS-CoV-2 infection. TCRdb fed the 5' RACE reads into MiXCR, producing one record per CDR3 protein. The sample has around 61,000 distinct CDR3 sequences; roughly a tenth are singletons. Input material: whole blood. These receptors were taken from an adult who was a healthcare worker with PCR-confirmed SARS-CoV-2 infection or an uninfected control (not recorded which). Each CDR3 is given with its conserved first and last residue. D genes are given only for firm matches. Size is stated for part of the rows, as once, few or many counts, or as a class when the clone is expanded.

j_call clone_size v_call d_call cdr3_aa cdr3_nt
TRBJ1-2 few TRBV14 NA CASSQAGTSYGYTF TGTGCCAGCAGCCAAGCCGGGACGAGTTATGGCTACACCTTC
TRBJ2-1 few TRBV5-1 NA CASSQALNEQFF TGCGCCAGCAGCCAGGCGTTAAATGAGCAGTTCTTC
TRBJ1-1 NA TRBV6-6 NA CASRAGMEAFF TGTGCCAGTCGGGCTGGGATGGAAGCTTTCTTT
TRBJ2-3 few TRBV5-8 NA CASSLWAGHDTDTQYF TGTGCCAGCAGCTTGTGGGCCGGTCATGACACAGATACGCAGTATTTT
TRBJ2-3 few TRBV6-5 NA CASSYGRVGTDTQYF TGTGCCAGCAGTTACGGCAGGGTCGGCACAGATACGCAGTATTTT
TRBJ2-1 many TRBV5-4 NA CASSLSGTSSYNEQFF TGTGCCAGCAGCTTGTCCGGAACGAGCTCCTACAATGAGCAGTTCTTC
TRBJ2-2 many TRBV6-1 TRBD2 CASSEVGRDTGELFF TGTGCCAGCAGTGAAGTCGGGAGGGACACCGGGGAGCTGTTTTTT
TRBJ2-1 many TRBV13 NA CATGDGGSYNEQFF TGTGCCACGGGGGATGGGGGATCCTACAATGAGCAGTTCTTC
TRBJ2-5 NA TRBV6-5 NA CASSYFGAYETQYF TGTGCCAGCAGTTACTTTGGGGCGTACGAGACCCAGTACTTC
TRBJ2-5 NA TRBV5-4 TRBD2 CASSLRTSGETQYF TGTGCCAGCAGCTTGCGGACTAGCGGGGAGACCCAGTACTTC
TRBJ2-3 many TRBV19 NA CASSRDHTDTQYF TGTGCCAGTAGCCGGGACCACACAGATACGCAGTATTTT
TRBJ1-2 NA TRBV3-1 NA CASSQDSRNYGYTF TGTGCCAGCAGCCAAGATTCCAGGAACTATGGCTACACCTTC
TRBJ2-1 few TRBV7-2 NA CASSYAGLVEQFF TGTGCCAGCAGCTATGCGGGATTGGTTGAGCAGTTCTTC
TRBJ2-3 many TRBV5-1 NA CASSLVTQSPPDTQYF TGCGCCAGCAGCTTGGTGACCCAGAGCCCCCCAGATACGCAGTATTTT
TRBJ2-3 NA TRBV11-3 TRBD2 CASSRTSGVTDTQYF TGTGCCAGCAGTAGGACTAGCGGGGTTACAGATACGCAGTATTTT
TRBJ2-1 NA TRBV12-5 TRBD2 CASRFQTSGMGEQFF TGTGCCTCCCGCTTCCAGACTAGCGGGATGGGTGAGCAGTTCTTC
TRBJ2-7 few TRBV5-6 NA CASSPGLRLYEQYF TGTGCCAGCAGTCCGGGACTCAGACTCTACGAGCAGTACTTC
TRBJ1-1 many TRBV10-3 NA CAISAKTETNTEAFF TGTGCCATCAGTGCAAAGACGGAGACGAACACTGAAGCTTTCTTT
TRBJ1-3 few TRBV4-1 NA CASSRSVVSGNTIYF TGCGCCAGCAGCCGTTCGGTCGTCTCTGGAAACACCATATATTTT
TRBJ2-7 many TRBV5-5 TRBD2 CASSIRSGGSSYEQYF TGTGCCAGCAGCATAAGATCGGGGGGAAGCTCCTACGAGCAGTACTTC
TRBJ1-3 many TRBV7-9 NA CASSLLGGYSGNTIYF TGTGCCAGCAGCTTATTAGGAGGGTACTCTGGAAACACCATATATTTT
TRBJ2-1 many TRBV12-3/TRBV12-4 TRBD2 CASSLGSGNDEQFF TGTGCCAGCAGTTTAGGAAGCGGGAACGATGAGCAGTTCTTC
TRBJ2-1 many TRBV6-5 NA CASSYLSGGDNEQFF TGTGCCAGCAGTTACCTTAGCGGAGGAGACAATGAGCAGTTCTTC